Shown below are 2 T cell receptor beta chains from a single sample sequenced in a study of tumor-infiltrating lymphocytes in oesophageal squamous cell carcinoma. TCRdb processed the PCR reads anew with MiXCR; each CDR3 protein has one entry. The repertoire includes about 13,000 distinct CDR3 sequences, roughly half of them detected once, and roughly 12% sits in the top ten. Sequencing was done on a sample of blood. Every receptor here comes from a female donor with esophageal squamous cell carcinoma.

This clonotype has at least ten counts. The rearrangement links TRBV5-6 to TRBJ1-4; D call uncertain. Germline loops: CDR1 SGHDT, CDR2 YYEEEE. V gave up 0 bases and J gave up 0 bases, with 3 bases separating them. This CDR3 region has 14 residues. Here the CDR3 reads CASSLGSTNEKLFF. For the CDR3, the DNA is TGTGCCAGCAGCTTGGGATCAACTAATGAAAAACTGTTTTTT.

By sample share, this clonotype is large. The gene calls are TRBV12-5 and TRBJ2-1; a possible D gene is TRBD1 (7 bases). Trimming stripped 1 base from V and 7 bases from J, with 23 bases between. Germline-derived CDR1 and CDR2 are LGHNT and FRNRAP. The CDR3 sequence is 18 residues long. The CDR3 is CASGLEPSFPTGRNEQFF. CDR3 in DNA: TGTGCTAGTGGTTTGGAACCCTCTTTTCCGACAGGGAGGAATGAGCAGTTCTTC.